A selection of T cell receptor beta chains follows, all from one sample in a study of breast tumors, draining lymph nodes, adjacent tissues. One entry per CDR3 protein, called by TCRdb with MiXCR from the multiplex PCR reads. This repertoire shows about 47,000 distinct CDR3 sequences, roughly 23% found once; its top ten account for over 6.5%. Material for sequencing was breast tumor tissue. The source is a female donor with breast cancer. Some clones in this sample may be carry-over from other donors' samples. Each CDR3 is given with its conserved first and last residue. The D gene is left open where the match is weak. Clone size is shown for a subset of rows, as once, few, many or a class of expanded clone.

.	TRBV5-4	.	TRBJ2-5	CASSWDWQETQYF	TGTGCCAGCAGCTGGGACTGGCAAGAGACCCAGTACTTC
many	TRBV7-9	.	TRBJ1-2	CASNNYLDYGYTF	TGTGCCAGCAACAACTACTTAGACTATGGCTACACCTTC
many	TRBV18	.	TRBJ1-2	CASSPTGDMGGYTF	TGTGCCAGCTCACCCACCGGGGACATGGGTGGCTACACCTTC
many	TRBV7-2	TRBD2	TRBJ2-1	CASSGTLARNEQFF	TGTGCCAGCAGCGGAACACTAGCGAGGAATGAGCAGTTCTTC
.	TRBV19	.	TRBJ2-1	CASSPRLTRYNEQFF	TGTGCCAGTAGCCCCAGACTCACACGGTACAATGAGCAGTTCTTC
.	TRBV5-1	.	TRBJ2-3	CASSLGGTGADTQYF	TGCGCCAGCAGCTTGGGGGGGACCGGAGCAGATACGCAGTATTTT
many	TRBV12-3/TRBV12-4	.	TRBJ1-3	CASSLPGSGNTIYF	TGTGCCAGCAGTTTACCCGGCTCTGGAAACACCATATATTTT
few	TRBV27	.	TRBJ2-1	CASSLSWDTSLRNEQFF	TGTGCCAGCAGTTTATCTTGGGACACCTCCCTTCGCAATGAGCAGTTCTTC
many	TRBV5-1	TRBD1	TRBJ1-2	CASSNSGTDDGYTF	TGCGCCAGCTCTAATTCCGGGACAGATGATGGCTACACCTTC
many	TRBV4-2	TRBD1	TRBJ2-7	CASSQGIDRGLYEQYF	TGTGCCAGCAGCCAAGGAATCGACAGGGGACTCTACGAGCAGTACTTC
many	TRBV20-1	TRBD1	TRBJ2-7	CSARDGTGGLHEQYF	TGCAGTGCTAGAGACGGGACAGGGGGCCTCCACGAGCAGTACTTC
many	TRBV5-5	.	TRBJ2-7	CASSLVGGGVYEQYF	TGTGCCAGCAGCTTGGTTGGAGGGGGGGTCTACGAGCAGTACTTC
.	TRBV20-1	TRBD1	TRBJ2-7	CSASTGAYEQYF	TGCAGTGCTAGTACAGGGGCCTACGAGCAGTACTTC
many	TRBV19	TRBD2	TRBJ2-7	CASSKGLAGEVYEQYF	TGTGCCAGTAGTAAGGGACTAGCGGGGGAGGTCTACGAGCAGTACTTC
many	TRBV2	TRBD1	TRBJ1-5	CASSQTPGTGYQPQHF	TGTGCCAGCAGTCAAACCCCCGGGACAGGGTACCAGCCCCAGCATTTT
.	TRBV5-4	.	TRBJ2-1	CASKEDWRYNEQFF	TGTGCCAGCAAGGAGGACTGGAGGTACAATGAGCAGTTCTTC
many	TRBV14	TRBD1	TRBJ2-1	CASSQEGRGRVFEQFF	TGTGCCAGCAGCCAAGAGGGCAGGGGGCGCGTATTTGAGCAGTTCTTC
.	TRBV28	.	TRBJ2-5	CASSRARTSKETQYF	TGTGCCAGCAGTAGAGCCCGAACATCCAAAGAGACCCAGTACTTC
.	TRBV5-1	.	TRBJ1-6	CASSWGVGSYNSPLHF	TGCGCCAGCAGCTGGGGGGTTGGCTCCTATAATTCACCCCTCCACTTT
many	TRBV9	.	TRBJ2-3	CASSLGTLNTDTQYF	TGTGCCAGCAGCCTAGGGACCTTAAACACAGATACGCAGTATTTT
.	TRBV9	TRBD1	TRBJ2-3	CASSVDGQGSTDTQYF	TGTGCCAGCAGCGTAGACGGACAGGGGTCCACAGATACGCAGTATTTT
once	TRBV12-3/TRBV12-4	.	TRBJ2-6	CASSPDSGANVLTF	TGTGCCAGCAGTCCGGACTCTGGGGCCAACGTCCTGACTTTC
many	TRBV9	TRBD2	TRBJ2-2	CASSRTSGRGTGELFF	TGTGCCAGCAGCCGGACTAGCGGGAGGGGCACCGGGGAGCTGTTTTTT
many	TRBV7-9	.	TRBJ2-5	CASSYPQASGPQETQYF	TGTGCCAGCAGCTATCCACAGGCCAGCGGGCCTCAAGAGACCCAGTACTTC
few	TRBV5-4	.	TRBJ1-3	CASRSGTDRNTIYF	TGTGCCAGCAGGTCCGGGACCGACAGAAACACCATATATTTT
many	TRBV29-1	TRBD2	TRBJ2-1	CSVESPGRSSYNEQFF	TGCAGCGTTGAATCCCCCGGGAGGAGCTCCTACAATGAGCAGTTCTTC
many	TRBV18	.	TRBJ2-2	CASSPQGNTGELFF	TGTGCCAGCTCACCCCAGGGGAACACCGGGGAGCTGTTTTTT
many	TRBV20-1	.	TRBJ2-3	CSARGGAGTSTDTQYF	TGCAGTGCTAGAGGGGGAGCGGGTACTAGCACAGATACGCAGTATTTT
.	TRBV28	TRBD1	TRBJ1-6	CASLGDRGLANSPLHF	TGTGCCAGCCTGGGGGACAGGGGGCTGGCTAATTCACCCCTCCACTTT
few	TRBV30	TRBD2	TRBJ2-7	CGVGLAGDEQYF	TGTGGCGTGGGACTAGCGGGAGACGAGCAGTACTTC
few	TRBV7-9	.	TRBJ1-4	CASSRDSHEKLFF	TGTGCCAGCAGCCGAGACAGTCATGAAAAACTGTTTTTT
many	TRBV2	.	TRBJ2-2	CASSEALSGGELFF	TGTGCCAGCAGTGAAGCGCTTAGTGGCGGGGAGCTGTTTTTT
many	TRBV7-8	.	TRBJ2-7	CASSSPSDFLEQYF	TGTGCCAGCAGCTCGCCCTCGGACTTTCTGGAGCAGTACTTC
many	TRBV5-6	.	TRBJ1-6	CASSSGLNNSPLHF	TGTGCCAGCAGCTCCGGACTGAACAATTCACCCCTCCACTTT
.	TRBV5-1	TRBD1	TRBJ1-2	CASSLDGQGARGYTF	TGCGCCAGCAGCTTGGACGGACAGGGGGCGCGGGGCTACACCTTC
many	TRBV3-1	TRBD1	TRBJ1-2	CASSHHQGAKSYTF	TGTGCCAGCAGCCACCATCAGGGGGCTAAATCCTACACCTTC
many	TRBV5-1	TRBD1	TRBJ2-2	CASSWTGPTGELFF	TGCGCCAGCAGCTGGACAGGTCCCACCGGGGAGCTGTTTTTT
.	TRBV19	.	TRBJ2-2	CASSMTAIRSSNTGELFF	TGTGCCAGTAGTATGACAGCGATTCGTAGTTCTAACACCGGGGAGCTGTTTTTT